The 9 T cell receptor delta chains below all came from one sample that was sequenced in a study of gamma-delta chains in newborns, infants, children. TCRdb processed the reads again with the CATT caller. This table has about 5,600 delta-chain clones, about 15% appearing once. The sequences come from blood, collected at baseline. The receptors derive from a child who was a newborn, infant or young child, either healthy, febrile or measles-vaccinated (not recorded which).

This clone was observed a handful of times. CDR3 bases: TGTGCCTTTAGGTGGGGCTTCCTACGGCGTCACTGGGGGATAACGGCCGATAAACTCATCTTT. Translation: CAFRWGFLRRHWGITADKLIF. The V gene is TRDV3, the J gene TRDJ1; 11 nucleotides line up with TRDD3. Germline V CDR1 and CDR2: TVYSNPD, GDNSRS (reference sequence). This CDR3 contains 21 residues. V was pared by 0 bases and J by 3 bases, with 24 bases of the junction left unmatched.

This clone has only a few counts. An end of the junction differs from the germline gene, which may be a read error. Other DNA sequences within the sample encode an identical CDR3. The chain combines TRDV2 with TRDJ3, with 12 positions matching TRDD3. The V gene's germline CDR1 is GEAIGNYY and CDR2 EKD. The CDR3 runs 17 residues. The CDR3 nucleotides are TGCGCCTGTGACACTGGGGGATACTACTGGGACACCCGACAGATGTTTTTC. This encodes CACDTGGYYWDTRQMFF.

The rearrangement links TRDV1 to TRDJ1, with 8 nucleotides matching TRDD3. The junction had 16 bases not matched to a gene; V was cut back by 2 bases and J by 2 bases. The CDR3 loop spans 19 amino acids. Germline values: CDR1 TSWWSYY, CDR2 QGS. DNA of the CDR3: TGTGCTCTTGGGGAAATCCCCGGCCTGGGGATACTGTTTACCGATAAACTCATCTTT. Translating gives CALGEIPGLGILFTDKLIF.

V is TRDV1 and J is TRDJ1, with 10 bases aligning to TRDD3. From germline, CDR1 is TSWWSYY and CDR2 QGS. The CDR3 loop spans 23 amino acids. Trimming at V came to 4 bases and at J to 0 bases, leaving 26 bases not matched to a gene. The CDR3 sequence: CALGVLSFSAGDTLRMHTDKLIF. In DNA, the CDR3 is TGTGCTCTTGGGGTATTGTCGTTCTCAGCGGGGGATACGTTGCGAATGCACACCGATAAACTCATCTTT.

Within the sample, this clone is medium-sized (0.01 to 0.1%). The J gene is TRDJ1, the V gene TRDV1; D not resolved. Germline values: CDR1 TSWWSYY, CDR2 QGS. The CDR3 is 13 residues long. Trimming stripped 2 bases from V and 8 bases from J, with 12 bases between. CDR3 protein: CALGECASPKLIF. The CDR3 DNA sequence: TGTGCTCTTGGGGAATGTGCCTCCCCAAAACTCATCTTT.

This clone was detected a few times. The chain employs TRDV3 and TRDJ1; 9 nucleotides align to TRDD3. Germline V gene sequence: CDR1 TVYSNPD, CDR2 GDNSRS (reference sequence). This CDR3 has 20 amino acids. J lost 0 bases, V lost 2 bases, and 22 bases had no gene match. The CDR3 bases are TGTGCCTTTGGGTCTTCCTTCCCTCCTGGGGGATGTGAGTACACCGATAAACTCATCTTT. This sequence encodes CAFGSSFPPGGCEYTDKLIF. The variable domain in full, with the rest retrieved from reference TRDV3 and TRDJ1, is CDKVTQSSPDQTVASGSEVVLLCTYDTVYSNPDLFWYRIRPDYSFQFVFYGDNSRSEGADFTQGRFSVKHILTQKAFHLVISPVRTEDSATYYCAFGSSFPPGGCEYTDKLIFGKGTRVTVEP.

By share, this clone counts as medium-sized (0.01 to 0.1%). The V gene is TRDV2, the J gene TRDJ1, with TRDD3 matching 13 bases. V lost 3 bases and J lost 5; bases outside the gene matches: 8. This CDR3 is 16 amino acids long. The germline gives CDR1 GEAIGNYY, CDR2 EKD. The CDR3 sequence is CACDYVLGDTQDKLIF. CDR3 sequence (DNA): TGTGCCTGTGACTACGTACTGGGGGATACGCAGGATAAACTCATCTTT.

The chain links TRDV3 to TRDJ1, with 7 bases fitting TRDD2. This CDR3 is 19 amino acids long. Germline V gene lookup returns CDR1 TVYSNPD and CDR2 GDNSRS (reference sequence). V shed 3 bases and J 2 bases; nucleotides not matched to a gene: 24. CDR3 DNA: TGTGCCTTGGAGCCAATTCCTACCGATCTGTCGAATGAAACCGATAAACTCATCTTT. Translation gives CALEPIPTDLSNETDKLIF.

Relative to its sample, this clone is medium-sized (0.01 to 0.1%). This likely stems from a read error, as it lies one base from a far larger clone. The chain combines TRDV1 with TRDJ1, with D uncertain. This CDR3 contains 16 residues. Germline V lookup: CDR1 TSWWSYY, CDR2 QGS. The ends were cut back, 8 bases at V and 0 bases at J, with 19 bases in the middle. The CDR3 DNA sequence: TGTGCTCTTAAATGCCCCCCACGCCTTAACACCGATAAACTCATCTTT. This gives the protein CALKCPPRLNTDKLIF.